These T cell receptor beta chains were read from a single sample in a study of cytomegalovirus exposure and HLA in healthy donors. Profiled with immunoSEQ multiplex PCR; TCRdb holds only in-frame clones, not every one. This sample's table has tens of thousands of clones. Sequenced material: PBMCs. These receptors all stem from a man aged 30-40 years in good health and CMV-seropositive. The CDR3 runs from the conserved cysteine through the conserved F or W. Each record gives: CDR3 DNA, CDR3 protein, D gene, V gene, J gene. The D gene is left open where the match is weak.

CDR3 DNA: TGTGCCAGCAGCCAAGACGGGGGTGGCACTGAAGCTTTCTTT
CDR3 protein: CASSQDGGGTEAFF
D gene: .
V gene: TRBV4-2
J gene: TRBJ1-1

CDR3 DNA: TGTGCCAGCAGTCCACAGGGGGCTTGGGGCTACACCTTC
CDR3 protein: CASSPQGAWGYTF
D gene: TRBD1
V gene: TRBV2
J gene: TRBJ1-2

CDR3 DNA: TGTGCCAGTAGTCCTCAGATACGAGAGACCCAGTACTTC
CDR3 protein: CASSPQIRETQYF
D gene: .
V gene: TRBV19
J gene: TRBJ2-5

CDR3 DNA: TGTGCCAGCAGCCCCCCAAACGACAGGGTCCGGGAGCAGTACTTC
CDR3 protein: CASSPPNDRVREQYF
D gene: TRBD1
V gene: TRBV7-9
J gene: TRBJ2-7

CDR3 DNA: TGCGCCAGCAGCCAAGATGTGCAGATCTTTGGCACCGGGGAGCTGTTTTTT
CDR3 protein: CASSQDVQIFGTGELFF
D gene: .
V gene: TRBV4-1
J gene: TRBJ2-2

CDR3 DNA: TGTGCCAGCAGCGCTGACAGGGGGCATCAGACCCAGTACTTC
CDR3 protein: CASSADRGHQTQYF
D gene: TRBD1
V gene: TRBV5-4
J gene: TRBJ2-5

CDR3 DNA: TGTGCCAGCAAATCCGACAGCGAGACCCAGTACTTC
CDR3 protein: CASKSDSETQYF
D gene: .
V gene: TRBV9
J gene: TRBJ2-5

CDR3 DNA: TGTGCCAGCAGCCCCGGGACAGGGGATTTCCCCCTCCACTTT
CDR3 protein: CASSPGTGDFPLHF
D gene: TRBD1
V gene: TRBV7-8
J gene: TRBJ1-6

CDR3 DNA: TGTGCCAGCAGTTACAAGTTGGGGACAGGGGACAATGAGCAGTTCTTC
CDR3 protein: CASSYKLGTGDNEQFF
D gene: TRBD1
V gene: TRBV6-6
J gene: TRBJ2-1

CDR3 DNA: TGTGCCAGCAGCTGGACTTTCTACAATGAGCAGTTCTTC
CDR3 protein: CASSWTFYNEQFF
D gene: .
V gene: TRBV11-1
J gene: TRBJ2-1

CDR3 DNA: TGCGCCAGCAGCCAAGCTGACAGACTAGCGGGAGGAGAGAACCAGTACTTC
CDR3 protein: CASSQADRLAGGENQYF
D gene: TRBD2
V gene: TRBV4-1
J gene: TRBJ2-5

CDR3 DNA: TGCGCCAGCAGCTTCCCACAGTGGAACACCGGGGAGCTGTTTTTT
CDR3 protein: CASSFPQWNTGELFF
D gene: .
V gene: TRBV5-1
J gene: TRBJ2-2

CDR3 DNA: TGTGCCAGCCTGGGGGGGAACTATGGCTACACCTTC
CDR3 protein: CASLGGNYGYTF
D gene: .
V gene: TRBV2
J gene: TRBJ1-2

CDR3 DNA: TGTGCCAGCAGTCCTGGACAGGGGGGAAGGGAAAAACTGTTTTTT
CDR3 protein: CASSPGQGGREKLFF
D gene: TRBD1
V gene: TRBV6-5
J gene: TRBJ1-4

CDR3 DNA: TGTGCCAGCAGCTTCCGGGACACGGCTGATCAGCCCCAGCATTTT
CDR3 protein: CASSFRDTADQPQHF
D gene: .
V gene: TRBV7-8
J gene: TRBJ1-5

CDR3 DNA: TGTGCCAGCAGTGATGGGGAGAACAATGAGCAGTTCTTC
CDR3 protein: CASSDGENNEQFF
D gene: .
V gene: TRBV6-5
J gene: TRBJ2-1